Sequencing of this T cell receptor (beta chain) was carried out in a study of metastatic and nonmetastatic thyroid tumors. Points from the study as a whole: In both blood and tumor samples, TCR beta diversity was reported significantly higher for malignant than benign nodules.

In the original processing: A classifier for distant metastasis in papillary thyroid cancer was constructed using CDR3 differences observed across clinicopathological groups. TCRdb re-processed the PCR reads through MiXCR. These V and J calls derive from TCRdb rather than the authors' analysis. This sample has about 16,000 clones, with 27% found just once. No treatment of any kind had been given to any patient before thyroid surgery. This clone was counted many times. Its antigen remains unknown. The CDR3 spans 13 residues. The V end was cut by 6 bases, the J end by 0 bases, with 9 bases between. CDR1 is SNHLY, CDR2 FYNNEI, per germline.

The sequenced sample consisted of adjacent normal tissue. The clonotype originates from a female donor with papillary thyroid cancer or a benign thyroid nodule (not recorded which). Some clones in this sample may be carry-over from other donors' samples. The chain links TRBV2 to TRBJ2-7; the D gene is possibly TRBD1 (6 bases). This chain's CDR3 is CASSRDNSYEQYF. In nucleotides, the CDR3 is TGTGCCAGCAGCCGGGACAACTCCTACGAGCAGTACTTC.